The 29 T cell receptor beta chains given below trace back to one sample, sequenced in a study of cytomegalovirus exposure and HLA in healthy donors. The PCR employed 60 Vbeta primers together with 13 Jbeta primers. Produced via immunoSEQ multiplex PCR; TCRdb's table is partial and in-frame only. The profile shows 150,000 to 200,000 clones, roughly 90% of them singletons. Sequencing was performed on PBMCs. These receptors were obtained from a girl under three years old in good health and CMV-seronegative.

The chain joins TRBV7-9 to TRBJ1-5; perhaps TRBD1 as D (5 bases). The CDR3 runs to 14 residues. Per germline, CDR1 SEHNR and CDR2 FQNEAQ (reference sequence). Deletions cut 5 bases from V and 5 bases from J, with 13 bases between. CDR3 DNA: TGTGCCAGCAGCCTTACGGGGGTGGATCAGCCCCAGCATTTT. This sequence encodes CASSLTGVDQPQHF.

The J gene is TRBJ2-2, the V gene TRBV14, with D possibly TRBD1 on 6 matching bases. Trimming removed 2 bases from V and 2 bases from J, with 15 bases in between. Germline assignment: CDR1 SGHDN and CDR2 FVKESK. The CDR3 contains 17 residues. Here the CDR3 DNA reads TGTGCCAGCAGCCAACGAACCGGGACACTTAACACCGGGGAGCTGTTTTTT. Translating it yields CASSQRTGTLNTGELFF. Full variable domain (missing parts from reference TRBV14 and TRBJ2-2): EAGVTQFPSHSVIEKGQTVTLRCDPISGHDNLYWYRRVMGKEIKFLLHFVKESKQDESGMPNNRFLAERTGGTYSTLKVQPAELEDSGVYFCASSQRTGTLNTGELFFGEGSRLTVL.

The chain joins TRBV5-4 to TRBJ1-6; no definite D call. This CDR3 comprises 14 residues. Germline V gene sequence: CDR1 SGHNT, CDR2 YYREEE (reference sequence). V lost 7 bases and J lost 6, with 14 bases in between. As DNA, the CDR3 is TGTGCCAGCCGCCCGGGTTTTGGTAATTCACCCCTCCACTTT. This sequence encodes CASRPGFGNSPLHF. Variable domain in full (rest from reference TRBV5-4 and TRBJ1-6): ETGVTQSPTHLIKTRGQQVTLRCSSQSGHNTVSWYQQALGQGPQFIFQYYREEENGRGNFPPRFSGLQFPNYSSELNVNALELDDSALYLCASRPGFGNSPLHFGNGTRLTVT.

The chain uses TRBV6-4 and TRBJ2-1; TRBD2 agrees at 11 bases. There are 15 residues in the CDR3. Trimming at V came to 4 bases and at J to 6 bases, leaving 5 bases not matched to a gene. Germline V gene sequence: CDR1 MRHNA, CDR2 SNTAGT. Here the CDR3 DNA reads TGTGCCAGCAGTGCTGTTAGCGGGGGGGCCAATGAGCAGTTCTTC. As protein: CASSAVSGGANEQFF.

This clone was seen just once. Its ends do not fully match the called genes, so a read error is possible. V and J are TRBV7-9 and TRBJ1-2; D gene unclear. This CDR3 spans 16 amino acids. Germline V gene lookup returns CDR1 SEHNR and CDR2 FQNEAQ (reference sequence). The CDR3 reads CSSSLDSPSRGYGYTF. The CDR3 DNA reads TGTTCCAGCAGCTTAGACTCTCCTTCCCGAGGCTATGGCTACACCTTC.

The chain links TRBV5-1 to TRBJ1-2, with TRBD1 identical over 12 bases. The CDR3 consists of 15 residues. The V segment lost 4 bases and the J segment 6 bases; nucleotides outside the gene matches: 7. Per the germline V gene, CDR1 is SGHRS and CDR2 is YFSETQ. For the CDR3, the DNA is TGCGCCAGCAGCCCGGGACAGGGGGCTAGGGATGGCTACACCTTC. Translated: CASSPGQGARDGYTF.

V is TRBV19 and J is TRBJ2-2; 11 bases align to TRBD1. The V and J ends lost 5 bases and 7 bases, in that order; junction bases with no gene match: 6. Germline V gene lookup returns CDR1 LNHDA and CDR2 SQIVND (reference sequence). The CDR3 is 15 residues long. The CDR3 region is CASSGRTGGFGELFF. CDR3 nucleotide sequence: TGTGCCAGTAGTGGTCGGACAGGGGGCTTCGGGGAGCTGTTTTTT. Together with reference TRBV19 and TRBJ2-2, the CDR3 gives the full variable domain: DGGITQSPKYLFRKEGQNVTLSCEQNLNHDAMYWYRQDPGQGLRLIYYSQIVNDFQKGDIAEGYSVSREKKESFPLTVTSAQKNPTAFYLCASSGRTGGFGELFFGEGSRLTVL.

As concerns this clone: The same CDR3 also results from other DNA sequences found in this sample. The rearrangement joins TRBV9 to TRBJ2-1; D gene unclear. Germline CDR1 reads SGDLS; CDR2 reads YYNGEE. The CDR3 covers 14 residues. V lost 0 bases and J 0 bases, leaving 4 bases between the germline ends. The CDR3 reads CASSVASSYNEQFF. CDR3 bases: TGTGCCAGCAGCGTAGCCAGCTCCTACAATGAGCAGTTCTTC.

The chain employs TRBV19 and TRBJ1-2; tentative D call: TRBD1 (5 bases). The CDR3 spans 14 residues. The germline V and J ends were trimmed by 7 bases and 4 bases, with 16 bases remaining between them. Germline V gene lookup returns CDR1 LNHDA and CDR2 SQIVND (reference sequence). The CDR3 spells CASTPPGGVYGYTF. The CDR3 DNA sequence: TGTGCCAGTACTCCCCCGGGGGGTGTCTATGGCTACACCTTC.

The J gene is TRBJ1-4, the V gene TRBV7-9; D not certain. Germline loops: CDR1 SEHNR, CDR2 FQNEAQ (reference sequence). This CDR3 is 15 amino acids long. Trimming stripped 2 bases from V and 6 bases from J, with 13 bases between. The DNA for the CDR3 is TGTGCCAGCAGCTTAAATTTGGCAGATTATGAAAAACTGTTTTTT. Translation: CASSLNLADYEKLFF. The whole variable domain, filled in from reference TRBV7-9 and TRBJ1-4, reads DTGVSQNPRHKITKRGQNVTFRCDPISEHNRLYWYRQTLGQGPEFLTYFQNEAQLEKSRLLSDRFSAERPKGSFSTLEIQRTEQGDSAMYLCASSLNLADYEKLFFGSGTQLSVL.

The chain couples TRBV18 to TRBJ2-7; 12 nucleotides match TRBD2. V was pared by 4 bases and J by 4 bases, with 8 bases of the junction left unmatched. Germline values: CDR1 KGHSH, CDR2 LQKENI. The CDR3 runs 16 residues. The CDR3 spells CASSQGSSGRDYEQYF. DNA for the CDR3: TGTGCCAGCTCACAAGGCTCTAGCGGGAGGGATTACGAGCAGTACTTC. The variable domain in full, with the rest retrieved from reference TRBV18 and TRBJ2-7, is NAGVMQNPRHLVRRRGQEARLRCSPMKGHSHVYWYRQLPEEGLKFMVYLQKENIIDESGMPKERFSAEFPKEGPSILRIQQVVRGDSAAYFCASSQGSSGRDYEQYFGPGTRLTVT.

Comments on this clone: One junction end does not reproduce the germline sequence, and a read error may be involved. The CDR3 nucleotides are TGTGCCAGCAGCTCTCGAAACACCATATATTTT. It encodes CASSSRNTIYF. V gene TRBV7-9 combines with J gene TRBJ1-3; D remains ambiguous. There are 11 residues in the CDR3. Germline CDR1 is SEHNR and CDR2 is FQNEAQ (reference sequence).

The V and J genes are TRBV5-1 and TRBJ2-2, with TRBD2 matching 11 bases. CDR3 length equals 16 residues. Trimming cost V 0 bases and J 8 bases; bases outside gene matches: 6. Germline V CDR1 and CDR2: SGHRS, YFSETQ. CDR3 sequence: CASSLAGLAGGGELFF. The DNA for the CDR3 is TGCGCCAGCAGCTTGGCCGGCCTAGCGGGAGGAGGGGAGCTGTTTTTT.

The genes are TRBV5-1 and TRBJ2-7; no firm D call. The germline V gene encodes CDR1 SGHRS and CDR2 YFSETQ. The CDR3 loop spans 16 amino acids. Trimming took off 0 bases at V and 2 bases at J, with 15 bases between the two ends. Written as DNA, the CDR3 is TGCGCCAGCAGCTTGGTTTTGCCCAGCGAAGCCTACGAGCAGTACTTC. The encoded protein is CASSLVLPSEAYEQYF.

V and J are TRBV29-1 and TRBJ2-3, with 8 bases fitting TRBD2. There are 13 residues in the CDR3. The ends lost 6 bases at V and 2 bases at J; junction bases unmatched: 4. Germline assignment: CDR1 SQVTM and CDR2 ANQGSEA. CDR3 sequence: CSVGTSTTDTQYF. The CDR3 DNA reads TGCAGCGTCGGGACTAGTACCACAGATACGCAGTATTTT.

As regards this clone: This same CDR3 is encoded by further DNA sequences in the sample. The chain recombines TRBV9 with TRBJ1-6; no firm D call. Germline-derived CDR1 and CDR2 are SGDLS and YYNGEE. Trimming took 4 bases from V and 0 from J, leaving 14 bases between them. This CDR3 is 17 amino acids long. The CDR3 is CASSPEGRSSYNSPLHF. The DNA of the CDR3 is TGTGCCAGCAGCCCTGAAGGAAGGAGCTCCTATAATTCACCCCTCCACTTT.

This clone occurred once. CDR3 sequence reads: CASSLGTVENEKLFF. The DNA for the CDR3 is TGTGCCAGCAGCTTGGGGACAGTTGAGAATGAAAAACTGTTTTTT. The J gene is TRBJ1-4, the V gene TRBV5-8, with D possibly matching TRBD1 (6 bases). The CDR3 covers 15 residues. V was shortened by 0 bases and J by 5 bases, with 11 bases between the two germline ends. The germline gives CDR1 SGHTS, CDR2 YDEGEE.

This clone has just one count. V and J are TRBV9 and TRBJ2-7, with a possible D match to TRBD2 (5 bases). Looked up from germline, CDR1 is SGDLS and CDR2 is YYNGEE. The CDR3 totals 11 residues. V was pared by 4 bases and J by 6 bases, with 8 bases between. For the CDR3, the DNA is TGTGCCAGCAGCCGCGGGTTCGAGCAGTACTTC. Translation gives CASSRGFEQYF.

CDR3 DNA: TGCGCCAGCAGCTTGGAGGGAGTCGCCGGAAACACCATATATTTT. Translated: CASSLEGVAGNTIYF. The chain recombines TRBV5-1 with TRBJ1-3, with unresolved D. The germline CDR1 and CDR2 sequences are SGHRS and YFSETQ. The CDR3 length is 15 residues. The germline V and J ends were trimmed by 0 bases and 4 bases, with 11 bases remaining between them. The full variable domain, with the rest looked up from reference TRBV5-1 and TRBJ1-3, is KAGVTQTPRYLIKTRGQQVTLSCSPISGHRSVSWYQQTPGQGLQFLFEYFSETQRNKGNFPGRFSGRQFSNSRSEMNVSTLELGDSALYLCASSLEGVAGNTIYFGEGSWLTVV.

The genes are TRBV30 and TRBJ1-2; D might be TRBD1 (6 bases). Germline V gene data show CDR1 as GTSNPN and CDR2 as SVGIG (reference sequence). The CDR3 is 12 amino acids. V shed 1 base and J shed 3 bases, with 6 bases lying between them. The CDR3 region is CAWSAGDYGYTF. In nucleotides, the CDR3 is TGTGCCTGGAGTGCAGGGGACTATGGCTACACCTTC.

V and J are TRBV4-1 and TRBJ2-3; D might be TRBD2 (6 bases). Germline CDR1 reads MGHRA; CDR2 reads YSYEKL. With 0 bases removed from V and 3 bases from J, the gap between germline ends came to 10 bases. The CDR3 is made up of 15 amino acids. The CDR3 loop is CASSQDASATDTQYF. CDR3 DNA: TGCGCCAGCAGCCAAGATGCTAGCGCGACAGATACGCAGTATTTT.

This rearrangement joins TRBV18 to TRBJ1-5, with TRBD1 matching 9 bases. Germline V gene sequence: CDR1 KGHSH, CDR2 LQKENI. V was clipped by 3 bases and J by 1 base; unmatched bases: 4. The CDR3 runs to 16 residues. This chain's CDR3 is CASSPQGQGSNQPQHF. The CDR3 DNA reads as TGTGCCAGCTCACCGCAGGGACAGGGAAGCAATCAGCCCCAGCATTTT.

The rearrangement joins TRBV7-2 to TRBJ2-4, with TRBD1 identical over 7 bases. CDR3 length: 14 amino acids. V dropped 3 bases and J dropped 8; count of bases not matched to a gene: 7. Per germline, CDR1 SGHTA and CDR2 FQGNSA. The CDR3 reads CASSLETGADIQYF. The CDR3, as DNA: TGTGCCAGCAGCTTGGAAACAGGGGCGGACATTCAGTACTTC.

The genes are TRBV4-3 and TRBJ1-5; D is uncertain. Germline assignment: CDR1 LGHNA and CDR2 YSLEER. The CDR3 totals 11 residues. The V end was cut by 4 bases, the J end by 7 bases, with 5 bases between. In DNA form, the CDR3 reads TGCGCCAGCAGCCTTGGCCAGCCCCAGCATTTT. Translation gives CASSLGQPQHF.

V gene TRBV5-5 combines with J gene TRBJ2-6; TRBD1 agrees at 10 bases. Germline values: CDR1 SGHKS, CDR2 YYEKEE (reference sequence). V lost 1 base and J lost 2; bases outside the gene matches: 6. The CDR3 length is 18 residues. CDR3 nucleotides: TGTGCCAGCAGCTTGTGGGGTGGGACAGGGGCTGGGGCCAACGTCCTGACTTTC. Translation: CASSLWGGTGAGANVLTF.

This sequence joins TRBV13 and TRBJ2-7, with 8 bases matching TRBD2. CDR1 and CDR2 from the germline V gene are PRHDT and FYEKMQ (reference sequence). The junction had 3 bases not matched to a gene; V was cut back by 0 bases and J by 5 bases. This CDR3 region has 14 residues. The CDR3 spells CASSLGGRANEQYF. In DNA form, the CDR3 reads TGTGCCAGCAGCTTAGGCGGGAGGGCCAACGAGCAGTACTTC. Looking up the rest from reference TRBV13 and TRBJ2-7 gives the full variable domain: AAGVIQSPRHLIKEKRETATLKCYPIPRHDTVYWYQQGPGQDPQFLISFYEKMQSDKGSIPDRFSAQQFSDYHSELNMSSLELGDSALYFCASSLGGRANEQYFGPGTRLTVT.

The V call is TRBV7-2, the J call TRBJ2-3; possibly TRBD2 for D (7 bases). Germline V lookup: CDR1 SGHTA, CDR2 FQGNSA. Trimming removed 2 bases from V and 4 bases from J, with 19 bases in between. The CDR3 spans 17 residues. The CDR3 here is CASSLRGGGGPADTQYF. In DNA form, the CDR3 reads TGTGCCAGCAGCTTAAGGGGTGGGGGGGGCCCGGCAGATACGCAGTATTTT.

The chain joins TRBV27 to TRBJ2-7, with 7 bases aligning to TRBD1. J gave up 5 bases and V 4 bases, and 8 bases lay outside the gene matches. The CDR3 covers 14 residues. Germline loops: CDR1 MNHEY, CDR2 SMNVEV (reference sequence). CDR3 sequence: CASSSRGPLDEQYF. The DNA of the CDR3 is TGTGCCAGCAGTTCGAGGGGGCCCCTTGACGAGCAGTACTTC.

This clone occurred a few times. The chain is built from TRBV6-5 and TRBJ1-3; D is unclear. V was shortened by 4 bases and J by 2 bases, with 3 bases between the two germline ends. Germline V gene lookup returns CDR1 MNHEY and CDR2 SVGAGI. There are 12 residues in the CDR3. The CDR3 region has the DNA TGTGCCAGCAGTTCTACTGGAAACACCATATATTTT. Its protein product is CASSSTGNTIYF.